This T cell receptor (beta chain) was identified in a study of CD8 T cells in Susac syndrome. Germline V gives CDR1 SGHRS, CDR2 YFSETQ. V lost 2 bases and J 4 bases, leaving 21 bases between the germline ends. The CDR3 contains 17 residues. Random hexamers served to reverse transcribe roughly 0.45 to 1 ug RNA. TCRdb re-analysed the immunoSEQ multiplex PCR reads in MiXCR, keeping a single row per CDR3 protein. The sample holds about 120,000 distinct CDR3 sequences; 94% are singletons and the top ten take more than 0.095%. The source of this sequence is a human donor in good health. The chain carries TRBV5-1 and TRBJ1-2; the D gene is possibly TRBD1 (5 bases). Material for sequencing was CD4+ T cells from PBMCs. The DNA for the CDR3 is TGCGCCAGCAGCTTATCACCGAATAGACAGCAATCCTATGGCTACACCTTC. As protein: CASSLSPNRQQSYGYTF.